This TCR beta chain derives from a study of radiation and T cells in renal cell carcinoma. Study conclusions and caveats: From baseline, blood top tumor clonotypes peaked at 2 weeks post-radiation.

The time point is: blood 4 weeks post-SBRT, at nephrectomy. Treatment specified: 15 Gy SBRT to primary tumor, nephrectomy 4 weeks later. Nephrectomy followed 15 Gy stereotactic body radiation by 4 weeks. Clear cell pathology was present in this patient's renal cell carcinoma. For this clone: Its antigen is not identified.

This CDR3 contains 14 residues. V gave up 5 bases and J gave up 5 bases; unmatched junction bases: 4. The germline V gene encodes CDR1 SGHVS and CDR2 FQNEAQ. TCRdb's table, derived via immunoSEQ multiplex PCR, lists solely in-frame clones and lacks some. The repertoire includes fewer than 200,000 clones, less than 90% of them detected once, and about 11% sits in the top ten. V gene TRBV7-8 combines with J gene TRBJ2-3; 10 bases match TRBD1. The sequence was collected from a woman aged 50 to 60 with renal cell carcinoma. The sample in question was blood, obtained from a patient whose treatment included radiotherapy and nephrectomy. The CDR3 nucleotides are TGTGCCAGCAGCAGACAGGGGGCGCAAGATACGCAGTATTTT. This translates into CASSRQGAQDTQYF. The full variable domain, completed using reference TRBV7-8 and TRBJ2-3, is GAGVSQSPRYKVAKRGQDVALRCDPISGHVSLFWYQQALGQGPEFLTYFQNEAQLDKSGLPSDRFFAERPEGSVSTLKIQRTQQEDSAVYLCASSRQGAQDTQYFGPGTRLTVL.